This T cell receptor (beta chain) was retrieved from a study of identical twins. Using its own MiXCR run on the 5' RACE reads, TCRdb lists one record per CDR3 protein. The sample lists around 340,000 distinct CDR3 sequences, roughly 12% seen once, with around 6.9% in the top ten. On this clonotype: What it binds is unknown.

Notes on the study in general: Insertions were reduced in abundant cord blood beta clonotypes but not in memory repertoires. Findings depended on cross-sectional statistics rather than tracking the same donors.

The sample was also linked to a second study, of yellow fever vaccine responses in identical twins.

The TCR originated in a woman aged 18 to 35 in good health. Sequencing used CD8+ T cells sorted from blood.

In DNA form, the CDR3 reads TGTGCCAGCAGCGTTAGCGGGATCGGAAACATTCAGTACTTC. The encoded protein is CASSVSGIGNIQYF. The chain couples TRBV9 to TRBJ2-4, with 8 bases fitting TRBD2. Trimming took 2 bases from V and 6 from J; bases not matched to a gene: 4. Germline V gives CDR1 SGDLS, CDR2 YYNGEE. The CDR3 spans 14 residues.